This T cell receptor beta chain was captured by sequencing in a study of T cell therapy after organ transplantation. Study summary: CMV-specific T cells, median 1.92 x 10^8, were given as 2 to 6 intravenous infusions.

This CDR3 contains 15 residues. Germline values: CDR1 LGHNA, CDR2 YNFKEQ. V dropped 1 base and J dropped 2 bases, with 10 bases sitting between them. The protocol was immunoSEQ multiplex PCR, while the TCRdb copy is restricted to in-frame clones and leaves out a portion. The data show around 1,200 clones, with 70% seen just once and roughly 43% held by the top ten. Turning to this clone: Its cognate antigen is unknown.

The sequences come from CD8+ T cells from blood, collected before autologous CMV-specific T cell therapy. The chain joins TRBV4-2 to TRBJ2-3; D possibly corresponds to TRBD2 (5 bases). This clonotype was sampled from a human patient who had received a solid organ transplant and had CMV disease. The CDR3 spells CASSQASPTTDTQYF. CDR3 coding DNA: TGTGCCAGCAGCCAAGCTAGCCCTACCACAGATACGCAGTATTTT.